These 32 T cell receptor beta chains originate from one sample sequenced in a study of vaccination effects on CD4 cells after COVID-19. What these receptors recognize is not known. Antigen-specific CD4+ T cell clonotypes were called by their expansion after viral peptide-pool culture in ViraFEST. Subsequent to less than 13 days of culture, CD4+ T cells were isolated. Each participant was given two doses of one vaccine (BNT162b2 or mRNA-1273). Clones were read by immunoSEQ multiplex PCR, and TCRdb kept only the in-frame ones, dropping some. Of 23,000 or so clones listed, 80% to 90% are singletons. The sample was CD4+ T cells from PBMCs cultured with SARS-CoV-2 spike peptides, taken after COVID-19 vaccination. These receptors all come from a human donor who received a COVID-19 vaccine. Some clones in this sample may be carry-over from other donors' samples.

The chain combines TRBV5-4 with TRBJ1-1; D remains ambiguous. Germline lookup yields CDR1 SGHNT and CDR2 YYREEE (reference sequence). V was cut by 5 bases and J by 2 bases, with 10 bases left in between. The CDR3 consists of 13 residues. The CDR3 nucleotides read TGTGCCAGCAGGTCTTTAGCAAACACTGAAGCTTTCTTT. This gives the protein CASRSLANTEAFF.

The chain recombines TRBV10-3 with TRBJ2-7; a possible D gene is TRBD1 (6 bases). The length of the CDR3 is 14 residues. The germline gives CDR1 ENHRY, CDR2 SYGVKD. V dropped 0 bases and J dropped 7 bases, with 13 bases sitting between them. This CDR3 reads CAISESNRAGEQYV. In nucleotides, the CDR3 is TGTGCCATCAGTGAGTCGAACAGGGCCGGAGAGCAGTACGTC.

The V gene is TRBV7-9, the J gene TRBJ1-2; D perhaps matches TRBD1 (5 bases). V shed 3 bases and J shed 4 bases, with 12 bases lying between them. The CDR3 runs to 14 residues. Germline V gene lookup returns CDR1 SEHNR and CDR2 FQNEAQ (reference sequence). The CDR3: CASSFGGTGYGYTF. The CDR3 region has the DNA TGTGCCAGCAGCTTTGGGGGTACCGGCTATGGCTACACCTTC.

This clone has a single count. The chain uses TRBV20-1 and TRBJ2-3, with 14 nucleotides matching TRBD2. This CDR3 spans 17 amino acids. Germline V gives CDR1 DFQATT, CDR2 SNEGSKA (reference sequence). V lost 3 bases and J lost 3; bases outside the gene matches: 8. The CDR3 DNA reads as TGCAGTGCTAGTGGGCCCCGACTAGCGGGGGGGACAGATACGCAGTATTTT. This codes for CSASGPRLAGGTDTQYF.

V usage is TRBV4-1 and J usage is TRBJ1-2; the match to TRBD1 covers 7 bases. The trim removed 3 bases at V and 2 bases at J, leaving 3 bases unmatched. Germline lookup yields CDR1 MGHRA and CDR2 YSYEKL. This CDR3 contains 14 residues. The CDR3 DNA reads TGCGCCAGCAGCCACCCGGGACAGAACTATGGCTACACCTTC. Amino acid sequence: CASSHPGQNYGYTF.

The rearrangement joins TRBV4-1 to TRBJ2-5, with TRBD1 identical over 8 bases. The V segment lost 4 bases and the J segment 5 bases; nucleotides outside the gene matches: 18. The CDR3 sequence is 18 residues long. The germline V gene encodes CDR1 MGHRA and CDR2 YSYEKL. This CDR3 reads CASSRAPAGTGGPETQYF. CDR3 sequence (DNA): TGCGCCAGCAGCCGAGCTCCCGCCGGGACAGGAGGACCGGAGACCCAGTACTTC.

The V gene is TRBV14, the J gene TRBJ2-1; the D gene is possibly TRBD2 (6 bases). The CDR3 is 14 amino acids. Germline values: CDR1 SGHDN, CDR2 FVKESK. The V and J ends lost 4 bases and 8 bases respectively, with 15 bases between them. Here the CDR3 reads CASSPGLPPYEQFF. The CDR3 DNA reads as TGTGCCAGCAGCCCGGGACTCCCCCCCTATGAGCAGTTCTTC.

The chain links TRBV4-2 to TRBJ1-6; 9 nucleotides agree with TRBD1. The CDR3 loop spans 16 amino acids. V dropped 0 bases and J dropped 9; count of bases not matched to a gene: 6. Germline-derived CDR1 and CDR2 are LGHNA and YNFKEQ. CDR3 sequence: CASSQETGGRASPLHF. In DNA form, the CDR3 reads TGTGCCAGCAGCCAAGAGACAGGGGGTCGAGCTTCACCCCTCCACTTT.

V usage is TRBV19 and J usage is TRBJ1-1; 7 bases align to TRBD1. The V segment lost 4 bases and the J segment 1 base; nucleotides outside the gene matches: 6. This CDR3 has 15 amino acids. The germline V gene has CDR1 LNHDA and CDR2 SQIVND (reference sequence). CDR3: CASSRGDRTNTEAFF. CDR3 DNA: TGTGCCAGTAGTAGGGGGGACAGAACGAACACTGAAGCTTTCTTT.

The chain employs TRBV5-5 and TRBJ1-2, with TRBD1 matching over 7 bases. After removal of 3 bases from V and 8 bases from J, the junction contained 13 bases not matched to a gene. The germline gives CDR1 SGHKS, CDR2 YYEKEE (reference sequence). The CDR3 is 15 residues long. CDR3 in DNA: TGTGCCAGCAGCTCCGATTTTTTGAGGGGGCAAGGCTACACCTTC. The encoded protein is CASSSDFLRGQGYTF. The full variable domain, in which reference TRBV5-5 and TRBJ1-2 provide the parts outside the CDR3, is DAGVTQSPTHLIKTRGQQVTLRCSPISGHKSVSWYQQVLGQGPQFIFQYYEKEERGRGNFPDRFSARQFPNYSSELNVNALLLGDSALYLCASSSDFLRGQGYTFGSGTRLTVV.

The rearrangement links TRBV6-5 to TRBJ1-2, with D uncertain. Germline V gives CDR1 MNHEY, CDR2 SVGAGI. The CDR3 consists of 14 residues. V gave up 2 bases and J gave up 8 bases, with 15 bases separating them. The CDR3 spells CASSYGLQPEGYTF. DNA of the CDR3: TGTGCCAGCAGTTACGGCCTGCAACCTGAGGGCTACACCTTC.

The gene calls are TRBV5-1 and TRBJ2-2, with 12 bases aligning to TRBD2. Germline assignment: CDR1 SGHRS and CDR2 YFSETQ. Trimming took 4 bases from V and 1 from J; bases not matched to a gene: 8. CDR3 size: 18 residues. In DNA form, the CDR3 reads TGCGCCAGCAGCAAAAGACTAGCGGGGGAGCAGAACACCGGGGAGCTGTTTTTT. Protein product: CASSKRLAGEQNTGELFF.

This chain connects TRBV30 to TRBJ1-5; 7 bases are a match to TRBD1. V lost 1 base and J lost 4; bases outside the gene matches: 10. CDR1 is GTSNPN and CDR2 is SVGIG in the germline V gene (reference sequence). The CDR3 length is 16 residues. The CDR3: CAWSAARTGVNQPQHF. The CDR3 coding sequence is TGTGCCTGGAGTGCAGCCCGGACAGGAGTGAATCAGCCCCAGCATTTT.

The J gene is TRBJ1-6, the V gene TRBV11-2, with D perhaps TRBD1 (6 bases). Germline V gives CDR1 SGHAT, CDR2 FQNNGV. The germline V and J ends were trimmed by 2 bases and 5 bases, with 10 bases remaining between them. The CDR3 length is 15 residues. CDR3 sequence (DNA): TGTGCCAGCAGCTTACCTCCAGGGGATAATTCACCCCTCCACTTT. The encoded protein is CASSLPPGDNSPLHF.

V gene TRBV6-5 combines with J gene TRBJ1-2; no clear D gene. Germline CDR1 reads MNHEY; CDR2 reads SVGAGI. Deletions cut 0 bases from V and 8 bases from J, with 10 bases between. The CDR3 extends over 13 amino acids. For the CDR3, the DNA is TGTGCCAGCAGTTACTCGGGAGCGGGGGGCTACACCTTC. This codes for CASSYSGAGGYTF.

The chain is built from TRBV7-2 and TRBJ2-5, with 7 bases fitting TRBD2. The junction had 4 bases not matched to a gene; V was cut back by 5 bases and J by 1 base. Germline V gives CDR1 SGHTA, CDR2 FQGNSA. This CDR3 is 14 amino acids long. For the CDR3, the DNA is TGTGCCAGCAGCGGGGGGGGATCCCAAGAGACCCAGTACTTC. Amino acids: CASSGGGSQETQYF. Complete variable domain (other parts from reference TRBV7-2 and TRBJ2-5): GAGVSQSPSNKVTEKGKDVELRCDPISGHTALYWYRQSLGQGLEFLIYFQGNSAPDKSGLPSDRFSAERTGGSVSTLTIQRTQQEDSAVYLCASSGGGSQETQYFGPGTRLLVL.

This rearrangement joins TRBV28 to TRBJ1-1; the D is unclear. Trimming cost V 5 bases and J 0 bases, with 13 bases left between them. Germline CDR1 and CDR2: MDHEN and SYDVKM. The CDR3 totals 15 residues. CDR3 DNA sequence: TGTGCCAGCAGTAGAAGGGTTCCAATGAACACTGAAGCTTTCTTT. Protein sequence: CASSRRVPMNTEAFF.

This chain links TRBV24-1 with TRBJ2-3; 8 nucleotides line up with TRBD1. Germline V gene data show CDR1 as KGHDR and CDR2 as SFDVKD. There are 14 residues in the CDR3. The J segment lost 4 bases and the V segment lost 4 bases, leaving 3 bases of the junction unmatched. For the CDR3, the DNA is TGTGCCACCAGTGACGCGACAGGGGCAGATACGCAGTATTTT. Its translation: CATSDATGADTQYF.

V is TRBV12-3 or TRBV12-4 and J is TRBJ2-1; 11 bases are a match to TRBD2. With V trimmed by 7 bases and J by 7 bases, 3 bases remained unmatched. There are 13 residues in the CDR3. This chain's CDR3 is CASNLAGGNEQFF. The CDR3 nucleotides are TGTGCCAGCAATCTAGCGGGGGGTAATGAGCAGTTCTTC.

The chain has TRBV9 and TRBJ2-5, with D perhaps matching TRBD1 or TRBD2 (6 bases each). In germline, CDR1 is SGDLS, CDR2 YYNGEE. V dropped 7 bases and J dropped 5 bases, with 21 bases sitting between them. This CDR3 has 15 residues. CDR3 residues: CASAWGPESGETQYF. The CDR3 DNA reads TGTGCCAGCGCGTGGGGGCCCGAAAGCGGGGAGACCCAGTACTTC.

V gene TRBV7-9 combines with J gene TRBJ1-4, with 10 bases that match TRBD1. This CDR3 region has 14 residues. Germline-derived CDR1 and CDR2 are SEHNR and FQNEAQ (reference sequence). Unmatched junction bases numbered 3, after V lost 5 bases and J lost 6 bases. The CDR3 DNA reads as TGTGCCAGCAGCGTCGGGACAGGGGATGAAAAACTGTTTTTT. This codes for CASSVGTGDEKLFF.

The chain joins TRBV28 to TRBJ1-4; 7 bases map to TRBD1. The germline CDR1 and CDR2 sequences are MDHEN and SYDVKM. The CDR3 is 14 amino acids. V was pared by 5 bases and J by 8 bases, with 8 bases of the junction left unmatched. The CDR3 coding sequence is TGTGCCAGCAGTACGACAGGGACGGCCGAAAAACTGTTTTTT. Residues: CASSTTGTAEKLFF.

The CDR3 nucleotides are TGTGCCATCAGTGAGCCTCGTGGGGCCAACGTCCTGACTTTC. This gives the protein CAISEPRGANVLTF. The chain couples TRBV10-3 to TRBJ2-6; D is unresolved. Germline CDR1 ENHRY, CDR2 SYGVKD. V was trimmed by 2 bases and J by 3 bases, leaving 5 bases between them. CDR3 length equals 14 residues.

V gene TRBV4-3 combines with J gene TRBJ2-1, with 8 bases identical to TRBD2. Losses at the gene ends were 0 bases for V and 6 bases for J; bases not matched to a gene: 4. The CDR3 extends over 15 amino acids. From germline, CDR1 is LGHNA and CDR2 YSLEER. The CDR3 loop is CASSQDSRGANEQFF. The CDR3, as DNA: TGCGCCAGCAGCCAAGATTCGCGGGGGGCCAATGAGCAGTTCTTC.

V is TRBV6-5 and J is TRBJ2-2, with 10 bases that match TRBD1. CDR1 is MNHEY and CDR2 is SVGAGI in the germline V gene. This CDR3 has 14 amino acids. V lost 4 bases to trimming and J lost 4 bases; unmatched junction nucleotides: 0. CDR3 in amino acids: CASSWTGGTGELFF. CDR3 DNA: TGTGCCAGCAGTTGGACAGGGGGCACCGGGGAGCTGTTTTTT.

This rearrangement joins TRBV3-1 (or the pseudogene TRBV3-2) to TRBJ1-3; D possibly corresponds to TRBD1 (6 bases). The germline V gene has CDR1 LGHDT and CDR2 YNNKEL (reference sequence). The V and J ends lost 5 bases and 3 bases respectively, with 11 bases between them. This CDR3 contains 14 residues. The CDR3 protein is CASSFRGDGNTIYF. In DNA form, the CDR3 reads TGTGCCAGCAGCTTCAGGGGAGATGGAAACACCATATATTTT.

This chain joins TRBV19 and TRBJ1-2; 11 bases are shared with TRBD1. V dropped 1 base and J dropped 4; count of bases not matched to a gene: 2. This CDR3 contains 15 residues. Germline V lookup: CDR1 LNHDA, CDR2 SQIVND (reference sequence). CDR3 coding DNA: TGTGCCAGTAGTATAGCCGGGACAGGGGGCTATGGCTACACCTTC. Protein: CASSIAGTGGYGYTF.

This clone has just a few counts. The rearrangement joins TRBV24-1 to TRBJ2-2, with 8 bases aligning to TRBD1. This CDR3 region has 13 residues. The ends lost 9 bases at V and 4 bases at J; junction bases unmatched: 3. CDR1 and CDR2 (germline): KGHDR, SFDVKD. CDR3 in amino acids: CATRQGATGELFF. The CDR3 nucleotides read TGTGCCACCCGGCAGGGGGCCACCGGGGAGCTGTTTTTT.

This chain joins TRBV7-3 and TRBJ2-1; possibly TRBD2 for D (6 bases). V was shortened by 1 base and J by 8 bases, with 15 bases between the two germline ends. Germline V CDR1 and CDR2: SGHTA, FQGTGA. The CDR3 extends over 15 amino acids. CDR3 bases: TGTGCCAGCAGCTTAAGGTATCCGGGCGGGGATGAGCAGTTCTTC. Its translation is CASSLRYPGGDEQFF.

This clone was recorded a few times. The chain has TRBV30 and TRBJ1-6; weak D call: TRBD1 (6 bases). V shed 1 base and J shed 10 bases, with 14 bases lying between them. The CDR3 covers 14 residues. The germline V gene has CDR1 GTSNPN and CDR2 SVGIG (reference sequence). This CDR3 is CAWSEGGNGSPLHF. The CDR3 bases are TGTGCCTGGAGTGAAGGGGGAAATGGGTCACCCCTCCACTTT.

V is TRBV5-8 and J is TRBJ2-3; D tentatively reads TRBD1 or TRBD2 (5 bases each). The CDR3 covers 15 residues. Trimming stripped 7 bases from V and 0 bases from J, with 15 bases between. Germline CDR1 is SGHTS and CDR2 is YDEGEE. The DNA for the CDR3 is TGTGCCAGCCCCGGGACGGCCGTTAGCACAGATACGCAGTATTTT. Protein: CASPGTAVSTDTQYF.

The V and J genes are TRBV3-1 (or the pseudogene TRBV3-2) and TRBJ2-7; possibly TRBD1 or TRBD2 for D (5 bases each). Germline V lookup: CDR1 LGHDT, CDR2 YNNKEL (reference sequence). The length of the CDR3 is 12 residues. Trimming pared 3 bases from V and 7 bases from J, leaving 10 bases between. The CDR3 loop is CASSHRDGEQYV. The CDR3 DNA is TGTGCCAGCAGCCACCGGGACGGGGAGCAGTACGTC.